The clone carrying this T cell receptor (beta chain) was seen ten or more times. Its matching antigen is unknown. In TCRdb, the 5' RACE reads were re-called with MiXCR into one record per CDR3 protein. This sample has about 550,000 distinct CDR3 sequences; about a fifth occur once, and the top ten carry roughly an eighth. CDR1 is SGHRS and CDR2 is YFSETQ in the germline V gene. Trimming cost V 5 bases and J 7 bases, with 7 bases left between them. CDR3 length: 11 amino acids. This entry comes from a study of T cells after yellow fever vaccination. Whole-study findings and limits: Clones from primary vaccination mostly reappeared after the booster (96% CD4, over 85% CD8). Although the secondary response was weaker, it peaked faster, at day 5 versus 15.

The source material was PBMCs, sampled 15 days after the yellow fever booster vaccination. The TCR sequence derives from a man younger than 45 who received the YFV17D yellow fever vaccine. The V and J genes are TRBV5-1 and TRBJ2-1; D is uncertain. As DNA, the CDR3 is TGCGCCAGCAGTGGTCAGAATGAGCAGTTCTTC. Protein product: CASSGQNEQFF.